This record covers a single TCR beta chain. Germline V gene sequence: CDR1 MNHNY, CDR2 SVGAGI (reference sequence). Trimming shortened V by 0 bases and J by 0 bases, and 3 bases separated the two germline ends. The CDR3 is 13 residues long. This entry belongs to a study of tumor-infiltrating lymphocytes in oesophageal squamous cell carcinoma. TCRdb re-called the PCR reads with MiXCR, one entry per CDR3 protein. The table includes approximately 11,000 distinct CDR3 sequences, roughly half detected once. The material sequenced was esophageal tumor tissue. The clonotype was recovered from a male donor with esophageal squamous cell carcinoma. The chain carries TRBV6-6 and TRBJ2-7; D remains unclear. DNA for the CDR3: TGTGCCAGCAGTTACTCGTCCTCCTACGAGCAGTACTTC. Translated, it gives CASSYSSSYEQYF.